One and the same sample provided the 16 T cell receptor beta chains below, sequenced in a study of blood T cell repertoires in COVID-19. Some clones are missing from TCRdb's copy, which holds only in-frame ones; the method was immunoSEQ multiplex PCR. The table records approximately 150,000 clones, over 75% of them present only once. The sample comprised peripheral blood. The receptors were sampled from a man in his sixties with active or convalescent COVID-19.

This clone has only one observation. The rearrangement links TRBV9 to TRBJ2-1; 9 bases line up with TRBD2. V gave up 0 bases and J gave up 7 bases; unmatched junction bases: 5. Germline loops: CDR1 SGDLS, CDR2 YYNGEE. The CDR3 is made up of 15 amino acids. The CDR3 DNA sequence: TGTGCCAGCAGCGTAGAAGCGGGGGGATATAATGAGCAGTTCTTC. As protein: CASSVEAGGYNEQFF.

The chain has TRBV28 and TRBJ2-1; 11 bases map to TRBD2. Germline CDR1 is MDHEN and CDR2 is SYDVKM. This CDR3 is 17 amino acids long. J was trimmed by 4 bases and V by 4 bases; bases with no gene match: 9. CDR3 bases: TGTGCCAGCAGTTCAGGACTAGCGGGTGGAAATTACAATGAGCAGTTCTTC. Residues: CASSSGLAGGNYNEQFF.

The rearrangement uses TRBV14 and TRBJ2-1; TRBD2 aligns across 7 bases. Trimming at V came to 0 bases and at J to 6 bases, leaving 8 bases not matched to a gene. This CDR3 comprises 16 residues. The germline V gene has CDR1 SGHDN and CDR2 FVKESK. The CDR3 reads CASSQEVEAGLNEQFF. The DNA for the CDR3 is TGTGCCAGCAGCCAAGAGGTAGAAGCGGGGCTCAATGAGCAGTTCTTC.

The chain links TRBV29-1 to TRBJ1-2; maybe TRBD1 (6 bases). The germline V gene encodes CDR1 SQVTM and CDR2 ANQGSEA. The CDR3 spans 12 residues. Trimming shortened V by 7 bases and J by 12 bases, and 21 bases separated the two germline ends. The CDR3 sequence is CSALLLGQPHTF. In DNA form, the CDR3 reads TGCAGCGCCCTCCTTCTAGGACAGCCTCACACCTTC.

This clone was picked up a small number of times. The gene calls are TRBV2 and TRBJ2-3, with TRBD1 matching 11 bases. The germline V gene has CDR1 SNHLY and CDR2 FYNNEI. CDR3 length: 18 residues. V was pared by 6 bases and J by 1 base, with 12 bases of the junction left unmatched. CDR3 nucleotide sequence: TGTGCCAGCAGGGGAATGGGGACAGGGGGACGAGGCACAGATACGCAGTATTTT. Its translation: CASRGMGTGGRGTDTQYF.

The chain recombines TRBV5-1 with TRBJ1-4; 7 bases align to TRBD1. The CDR3 contains 16 residues. V was pared by 4 bases and J by 0 bases, with 6 bases of the junction left unmatched. Germline assignment: CDR1 SGHRS and CDR2 YFSETQ. DNA for the CDR3: TGCGCCAGCAGCAAAACCGGGACAGCAACTAATGAAAAACTGTTTTTT. This translates into CASSKTGTATNEKLFF.

This clone was found once. The CDR3 loop is CASSIGDRPNEKLFF. DNA of the CDR3: TGTGCCAGTAGTATCGGAGACAGGCCTAATGAAAAACTGTTTTTT. The chain combines TRBV19 with TRBJ1-4; a weak D match, TRBD1 (6 bases). The germline gives CDR1 LNHDA, CDR2 SQIVND (reference sequence). V gave up 3 bases and J gave up 3 bases, with 11 bases separating them. CDR3 length: 15 residues. The whole variable domain, filled in from reference TRBV19 and TRBJ1-4, reads DGGITQSPKYLFRKEGQNVTLSCEQNLNHDAMYWYRQDPGQGLRLIYYSQIVNDFQKGDIAEGYSVSREKKESFPLTVTSAQKNPTAFYLCASSIGDRPNEKLFFGSGTQLSVL.

This rearrangement joins TRBV23-1 to TRBJ2-7; TRBD1 might be the D (6 bases). TRBV23-1 is noted as an ORF with a role that remains uncertain. Trimming pared 4 bases from V and 3 bases from J, leaving 10 bases between. The CDR3 covers 13 residues. The chain's CDR3 is CASSPQDSYEQYF. CDR3 nucleotide sequence: TGCGCCAGCAGTCCGCAGGACAGCTACGAGCAGTACTTC.

In its sample, this clone was seen a few times. The gene calls are TRBV19 and TRBJ1-5; D gene uncertain. V lost 3 bases to trimming and J lost 3 bases, with 12 bases between them. This CDR3 contains 15 residues. In germline, CDR1 is LNHDA, CDR2 SQIVND (reference sequence). The CDR3 here is CASSIEGRFNQPQHF. The DNA of the CDR3 is TGTGCCAGTAGTATTGAAGGCAGGTTCAATCAGCCCCAGCATTTT. Full variable domain (rest looked up from reference TRBV19 and TRBJ1-5): DGGITQSPKYLFRKEGQNVTLSCEQNLNHDAMYWYRQDPGQGLRLIYYSQIVNDFQKGDIAEGYSVSREKKESFPLTVTSAQKNPTAFYLCASSIEGRFNQPQHFGDGTRLSIL.

The V gene is TRBV15, the J gene TRBJ2-1; D possibly corresponds to TRBD2 (5 bases). The CDR3 is 14 amino acids. Germline CDR1 is LNHNV and CDR2 is YYDKDF (reference sequence). Trimming shortened V by 0 bases and J by 10 bases, and 13 bases separated the two germline ends. CDR3 bases: TGTGCCACCAGCAGAGACAGAGGGTCGGGGGAGCAGTTCTTC. Protein product: CATSRDRGSGEQFF.

The rearrangement uses TRBV12-3 or TRBV12-4 and TRBJ1-2, with D perhaps TRBD1 (5 bases). The CDR3 is 13 residues long. The V end was cut by 5 bases, the J end by 6 bases, with 13 bases between. As DNA, the CDR3 is TGTGCCAGCAGTCTTCCAGGGTTGAATGGCTACACCTTC. It encodes CASSLPGLNGYTF.

V gene TRBV18 combines with J gene TRBJ1-1, with TRBD1 identical over 7 bases. Germline CDR1 reads KGHSH; CDR2 reads LQKENI. J gave up 6 bases and V 6 bases, and 7 bases lay outside the gene matches. The CDR3 consists of 13 residues. The CDR3 loop reads CASSGQSKAEAFF. The CDR3 coding sequence is TGTGCCAGCTCGGGACAGTCGAAGGCTGAAGCTTTCTTT.

This CDR3 is CAIRRQGGEKLFF. In DNA form, the CDR3 reads TGTGCCATCAGGCGACAGGGGGGTGAAAAACTGTTTTTT. The chain couples TRBV10-3 to TRBJ1-4, with 9 bases matching TRBD1. CDR1 ENHRY and CDR2 SYGVKD come from the germline V gene. The CDR3 loop spans 13 amino acids. V lost 6 bases and J lost 7; bases outside the gene matches: 3.

The chain carries TRBV10-3 and TRBJ2-7; D is ambiguous. The CDR3 runs 13 residues. V shed 0 bases and J shed 4 bases, with 7 bases lying between them. Germline V CDR1 and CDR2: ENHRY, SYGVKD. The CDR3, as DNA: TGTGCCATCAGTGAGTCGGGCACGTACGAGCAGTACTTC. It encodes CAISESGTYEQYF.

This clone was seen a handful of times. This chain uses TRBV10-3 with TRBJ2-7; D gene uncertain. Germline V gene data show CDR1 as ENHRY and CDR2 as SYGVKD. CDR3 size: 14 residues. Trimming took 5 bases from V and 5 from J, leaving 16 bases between them. This CDR3 reads CAISILNSSDEQYF. The CDR3 bases are TGTGCCATCAGTATTTTGAACAGTTCTGACGAGCAGTACTTC.

The J gene is TRBJ1-1, the V gene TRBV2, with 9 bases that match TRBD1. Trimming took 4 bases from V and 12 from J; bases not matched to a gene: 9. CDR1 is SNHLY and CDR2 is FYNNEI in the germline V gene. CDR3 size: 13 residues. In nucleotides, the CDR3 is TGTGCCAGCAGTGTTGGGTGGGACAGGGAAACTTTCTTT. Protein: CASSVGWDRETFF.